This TCR beta chain was sequenced in a study of CD8+ T cells in alopecia areata (dated by TCRdb to 2016 to 2019). With respect to the entire study: High-throughput TCRbeta sequencing was used to examine T cell clonal expansion in alopecia areata in both the C3H/HeJ mouse model and human patients. Human TCRbeta sequencing covered scalp tissue and sorted CD4+ and CD8+ peripheral blood T cells from patchy and totalis/universalis alopecia areata patients and healthy controls. Scalp clonality was compared among normal scalp (n=4), patchy alopecia areata scalp (n=8), and alopecia totalis/universalis scalp (n=8). RNA was extracted with the PAXgene miRNA kit for fixed scalp, the miRNeasy kit for PBMCs, and the RNeasy kit for mouse skin. Amplification of TCRbeta CDR3 regions was done by immunoSEQ multiplex PCR using 35 Vbeta forward primers and 13 Jbeta reverse primers. Results and caveats for the whole study, not just this receptor: Compared with mice, TCR sequences shared between patients were less clear, possibly partly because of HLA diversity across the patient population. Unlike mouse skin, where gammadelta T cells dominate, normal human skin contains resident alphabeta T cells that get sequenced too, which complicates analysis of the scalp TCR repertoire. Compared with normal scalp, lesional scalp, particularly in alopecia totalis/universalis, had higher clonality and more expanded CD8+ clones, which suggests antigenic drive.

A note on this clone: Its binding antigen is unknown. No base quality information exists; no much larger clone differs at one position.

Counted from cysteine to phenylalanine, this CDR3 has 12 amino acids. The kept DNA is CDR3 alone, 36 bases in frame from the first base. Sequences GTSNPN (CDR1) and SVGIG (CDR2) are obtained from the germline V gene (reference sequence). The V end loses 5 bases and the J end loses 1 base, and a stretch of 6 bases separates them. Libraries came from the immunoSEQ multiplex PCR assay. RNA was extracted from all samples and reverse transcribed into cDNA, which served as template for TCR sequencing. SuperScript III was used to make first-strand cDNA, primed with a 2:1 mix of oligo-dT and random hexamers. Amplification bias was assessed with a synthetic immune receptor repertoire, and residual bias was removed computationally. As for the authors' bioinformatics: After raw reads were preprocessed to remove errors, the CDR3 was defined following IMGT conventions as running from the conserved cysteine to phenylalanine. To get clonality, Shannon entropy was normalized by log2 of the number of productive unique TCRs and the result was subtracted from 1. Scalp TCRbeta sequences were cross-referenced with sorted blood CD4 and CD8 repertoires so that the CD4 or CD8 identity of scalp clones could be inferred. In its TCRdb copy, this immuneACCESS table keeps in-frame sequences only and misses some clones. Where compared with another copy, unresolved V genes explain less than half of these, and the others have no known cause. The V and J calls and clone size are taken from that table; D and trimming were inferred from the DNA. In all, the sample holds 100,000 to 150,000 clones, and 45% to 50% of those were seen once. The ten largest clones represent about 10% of the sample.

Peripheral blood and lesional scalp punch biopsies were obtained from patients with alopecia areata. PBMCs were isolated by density centrifugation and stained for CD3, CD4 and CD8, and CD4+ and CD8+ T cells were sorted on a FACSAria. The untreated alopecia areata patients were recruited through a multicenter biomarker study. Blood CD8+ T cells from a few biomarker-study patients were further sorted into NKG2D-low and NKG2D-high fractions. The sequence derives from a human donor with alopecia areata. The specimen sequenced was NKG2D-low CD8+ T cells sorted from blood. This specimen's cell subset or site label, per the study, means: sorted CD8+ NKG2D-low blood T cells. The chain is made from TRBV30 and TRBJ2-1, with no D gene named confidently. CDR3 region: CAWGPSYNEQFF. The sequence in DNA is TGTGCCTGGGGGCCTTCCTACAATGAGCAGTTCTTC.